The 32 T cell receptor beta chains below all came from one sample that was sequenced in a study of early T cells in non-severe SARS-CoV-2 infection. A single record per CDR3 protein comes from TCRdb applying MiXCR to the 5' RACE reads. The repertoire includes about 33,000 distinct CDR3 sequences, under 6% of them detected once, and 12% to 15% sits in the top ten. The sequencing sample was made of whole blood. Every receptor here comes from an adult who was a healthcare worker with PCR-confirmed SARS-CoV-2 infection or an uninfected control (not recorded which).

This clonotype was counted between two and nine times. CDR3 sequence: CASSSSTGGYGYTF. The CDR3 bases are TGTGCCAGCAGTTCCTCGACAGGGGGCTATGGCTACACCTTC. The rearrangement uses TRBV12-3 or TRBV12-4 and TRBJ1-2; 9 nucleotides align to TRBD1. There are 14 residues in the CDR3. The trim removed 4 bases at V and 4 bases at J, leaving 4 bases unmatched.

This clonotype was found a few times. The V and J genes are TRBV7-9 and TRBJ2-5; TRBD1 is a possible D gene (6 bases). V was pared by 5 bases and J by 5 bases, with 18 bases between. The CDR3 runs 15 residues. Per the germline V gene, CDR1 is SEHNR and CDR2 is FQNEAQ (reference sequence). CDR3 coding DNA: TGTGCCAGCAGCAGTGGGACACTCCAAGGGGAGACCCAGTACTTC. Protein: CASSSGTLQGETQYF.

In regard to this clonotype: A much larger clone differs from this one at a single base, so this may be a read error. The V and J genes are TRBV5-7 and TRBJ1-5, with D possibly being TRBD1 (6 bases). TRBV5-7 is given ORF status, its function remaining uncertain. With 2 bases removed from V and 5 bases from J, the gap between germline ends came to 32 bases. This CDR3 spans 21 amino acids. CDR3 in DNA: TGTGCCAGCAGCTTCACAGGCCGGACAGCGGGAGTAATTATAGGCGATCAGCCCCAGCATTTT. Amino acid sequence: CASSFTGRTAGVIIGDQPQHF.

Ten or more counts support this clonotype. The rearrangement links TRBV6-1 to TRBJ1-6; D gene ambiguous. V was pared by 2 bases and J by 7 bases, with 6 bases between. The length of the CDR3 is 13 residues. Germline V lookup: CDR1 MNHNS, CDR2 SASEGT. CDR3 amino acids: CASSEPGNSPLHF. The DNA for the CDR3 is TGTGCCAGCAGTGAACCTGGGAATTCACCCCTCCACTTT.

The V call is TRBV19, the J call TRBJ2-3, with TRBD2 matching over 7 bases. V trimming: 10 bases; J trimming: 0 bases; junction bases outside the gene matches: 10. Germline CDR1 and CDR2: LNHDA and SQIVND (reference sequence). The CDR3 contains 15 residues. CDR3 residues: CAITPGGNSTDTQYF. Written as DNA, the CDR3 is TGTGCCATCACACCCGGGGGGAATAGCACAGATACGCAGTATTTT.

This clonotype has at least ten counts. The V gene is TRBV7-6, the J gene TRBJ2-1; 7 bases line up with TRBD2. The V gene end was trimmed by 5 bases and the J gene end by 2 bases; junction bases not matched to a gene: 6. The CDR3 loop spans 15 amino acids. Germline V lookup: CDR1 SGHVS, CDR2 FNYEAQ. CDR3 nucleotide sequence: TGTGCCAGCAGCACCACTAGCGAACCCTACAATGAGCAGTTCTTC. This codes for CASSTTSEPYNEQFF.

This clonotype was counted ten times or more. This chain connects TRBV11-2 to TRBJ2-7; no clear D. The CDR3 runs 13 residues. The V and J ends lost 1 base and 3 bases respectively, with 7 bases between them. The germline V gene has CDR1 SGHAT and CDR2 FQNNGV. The CDR3 protein is CASSLGELYEQYF. CDR3 sequence (DNA): TGTGCCAGCAGCTTAGGGGAACTCTACGAGCAGTACTTC.

This clonotype was observed many times. This rearrangement joins TRBV18 to TRBJ1-5; D not certain. V gave up 2 bases and J gave up 7 bases, with 12 bases separating them. This CDR3 contains 14 residues. In germline, CDR1 is KGHSH, CDR2 LQKENI. The CDR3 loop is CASSPGAREQPQHF. The CDR3, as DNA: TGTGCCAGCTCACCAGGCGCGCGGGAGCAGCCCCAGCATTTT.

There are many counts of this clonotype. This chain joins TRBV2 and TRBJ2-7, with TRBD1 identical over 7 bases. Germline V CDR1 and CDR2: SNHLY, FYNNEI. CDR3 length: 15 residues. Trimming at V came to 5 bases and at J to 4 bases, leaving 11 bases not matched to a gene. The CDR3 sequence: CASSNPGQFLYEQYF. Written as DNA, the CDR3 is TGTGCCAGCAGTAACCCGGGACAGTTCCTATACGAGCAGTACTTC. The full variable domain, with the rest looked up from reference TRBV2 and TRBJ2-7, is EPEVTQTPSHQVTQMGQEVILRCVPISNHLYFYWYRQILGQKVEFLVSFYNNEISEKSEIFDDQFSVERPDGSNFTLKIRSTKLEDSAMYFCASSNPGQFLYEQYFGPGTRLTVT.

The table lists this clonotype with many counts. This chain joins TRBV5-4 and TRBJ2-7; TRBD2 matches 7 bases. Germline loops: CDR1 SGHNT, CDR2 YYREEE (reference sequence). V trimming: 6 bases; J trimming: 4 bases; junction bases outside the gene matches: 16. The CDR3 is 16 residues long. This CDR3 reads CASTKGLGGRLYEQYF. CDR3 in DNA: TGTGCCAGCACCAAAGGGCTCGGCGGGAGACTTTACGAGCAGTACTTC.

This chain links TRBV7-9 with TRBJ1-1; no reliable D call. Trimming removed 1 base at V and 4 bases at J, with 4 bases between. The CDR3 is 12 amino acids. Germline V gives CDR1 SEHNR, CDR2 FQNEAQ (reference sequence). The CDR3 coding sequence is TGTGCCAGCAGCTTAGTCCGCACTGAAGCTTTCTTT. Its protein product is CASSLVRTEAFF.

The chain carries TRBV4-2 and TRBJ1-3, with 7 bases fitting TRBD1. Trimming at V came to 11 bases and at J to 4 bases, leaving 5 bases not matched to a gene. The CDR3 loop spans 12 amino acids. CDR1 and CDR2 (germline): LGHNA, YNFKEQ. The DNA for the CDR3 is TGTGCCTACAGGGGAGCCGGAAACACCATATATTTT. This sequence encodes CAYRGAGNTIYF.

This clonotype appeared a few times. The chain is built from TRBV6-4 and TRBJ2-2; weak D call: TRBD1 (5 bases). The CDR3 is made up of 15 amino acids. Germline V gene sequence: CDR1 MRHNA, CDR2 SNTAGT. Trimming removed 2 bases at V and 4 bases at J, with 11 bases between. In DNA form, the CDR3 reads TGTGCCAGCAGTGACAAGGGAAGGGGCACCGGGGAGCTGTTTTTT. Protein product: CASSDKGRGTGELFF.

This clonotype was seen more than once but under ten times. The V gene is TRBV19, the J gene TRBJ1-5; no reliable D call. The CDR3 is 13 residues long. Germline lookup yields CDR1 LNHDA and CDR2 SQIVND (reference sequence). The V gene lost 7 bases and the J gene lost 7 bases, with 14 bases spanning the gap. The CDR3 nucleotides are TGTGCCAGTATAATGGAGATTGGCCAGCCCCAGCATTTT. Protein product: CASIMEIGQPQHF. Filled out from reference TRBV19 and TRBJ1-5, the complete variable domain reads DGGITQSPKYLFRKEGQNVTLSCEQNLNHDAMYWYRQDPGQGLRLIYYSQIVNDFQKGDIAEGYSVSREKKESFPLTVTSAQKNPTAFYLCASIMEIGQPQHFGDGTRLSIL.

This clonotype was picked up a small number of times. The chain couples TRBV5-1 to TRBJ2-5, with D perhaps matching TRBD1 or TRBD2 (5 bases each). Trimming removed 0 bases from V and 4 bases from J, with 13 bases in between. The CDR3 sequence is 15 residues long. CDR1 is SGHRS and CDR2 is YFSETQ in the germline V gene. CDR3 loop: CASSLASRGRETQYF. CDR3 in DNA: TGCGCCAGCAGCTTGGCGAGCCGGGGCAGAGAGACCCAGTACTTC.

This clonotype was seen many times. This chain uses TRBV6-1 with TRBJ2-7; the match to TRBD1 covers 7 bases. V shed 7 bases, J shed 4 bases, and the junction held 13 bases outside the gene matches. Germline V gives CDR1 MNHNS, CDR2 SASEGT. The CDR3 consists of 15 residues. The CDR3 sequence: CASKQTGVLLYEQYF. As DNA, the CDR3 is TGTGCCAGCAAACAAACAGGGGTTCTTCTGTACGAGCAGTACTTC.

In its sample, this clonotype was seen many times. The rearrangement links TRBV4-2 to TRBJ2-1; D remains ambiguous. In germline, CDR1 is LGHNA, CDR2 YNFKEQ. The CDR3 sequence is 15 residues long. V lost 0 bases, J lost 2 bases, and 8 bases lay in between. CDR3 DNA: TGTGCCAGCAGCCAAGACTGGCGTACCTACAATGAGCAGTTCTTC. This sequence encodes CASSQDWRTYNEQFF.

This clonotype was observed at least ten times. The chain combines TRBV10-3 with TRBJ2-3; D unclear. The V and J ends lost 2 bases and 7 bases respectively, with 4 bases between them. Germline V CDR1 and CDR2: ENHRY, SYGVKD. This CDR3 region has 11 residues. The DNA for the CDR3 is TGTGCCATCAGTGAGACCAATACGCAGTATTTT. Its protein product is CAISETNTQYF.

There are many counts of this clonotype. This chain uses TRBV18 with TRBJ2-2, with TRBD1 matching 10 bases. Germline trimming cut 0 bases from V and 5 bases from J; bases unmatched to any gene: 6. There are 17 residues in the CDR3. Germline V gene data show CDR1 as KGHSH and CDR2 as LQKENI. DNA of the CDR3: TGTGCCAGCTCACCACCGCTCCGGACAGGGGGAACCGGGGAGCTGTTTTTT. It translates to CASSPPLRTGGTGELFF.

This clonotype was seen many times. The genes are TRBV11-2 and TRBJ1-2, with D perhaps matching TRBD1 (6 bases). V lost 6 bases and J 6 bases, leaving 20 bases between the germline ends. Germline V gives CDR1 SGHAT, CDR2 FQNNGV. The CDR3 has 15 amino acids. In nucleotides, the CDR3 is TGTGCCAGCAGTTCATTACAGGGACCCCACCATGGCTACACCTTC. Amino acid sequence: CASSSLQGPHHGYTF.

The rearrangement joins TRBV9 to TRBJ2-4, with D perhaps matching TRBD1 (6 bases). The germline V gene has CDR1 SGDLS and CDR2 YYNGEE. The CDR3 totals 15 residues. Trimming pared 4 bases from V and 6 bases from J, leaving 17 bases between. Here the CDR3 reads CASSPGRDTRNIQYF. The CDR3 DNA is TGTGCCAGCAGCCCGGGCCGGGACACTAGAAACATTCAGTACTTC. Full variable domain (remainder filled in from reference TRBV9 and TRBJ2-4): DSGVTQTPKHLITATGQRVTLRCSPRSGDLSVYWYQQSLDQGLQFLIQYYNGEERAKGNILERFSAQQFPDLHSELNLSSLELGDSALYFCASSPGRDTRNIQYFGAGTRLSVL.

This clonotype was detected many times. V usage is TRBV12-3 or TRBV12-4 and J usage is TRBJ2-3; D unclear. The ends were cut back, 6 bases at V and 4 bases at J, with 8 bases in the middle. This CDR3 is built from 12 residues. CDR3 sequence: CASRPAADTQYF. The CDR3 DNA reads as TGTGCCAGCAGGCCGGCGGCAGATACGCAGTATTTT.

This clonotype has a count of ten or more. The gene calls are TRBV20-1 and TRBJ1-1; 7 bases are shared with TRBD1. The CDR3 extends over 13 amino acids. CDR1 DFQATT and CDR2 SNEGSKA come from the germline V gene (reference sequence). V lost 6 bases, J lost 1 base, and 5 bases stayed unmatched. CDR3 residues: CSARGQPNTEAFF. CDR3 DNA sequence: TGCAGTGCCCGGGGACAGCCGAACACTGAAGCTTTCTTT.

This rearrangement joins TRBV5-6 to TRBJ2-7; TRBD2 agrees at 8 bases. V trimming: 3 bases; J trimming: 1 base; junction bases outside the gene matches: 12. The CDR3 loop spans 17 amino acids. CDR1 is SGHDT and CDR2 is YYEEEE in the germline V gene. CDR3 coding DNA: TGTGCCAGCAGCTCCGGCTGGAGCGGGGGCCTTTCCTACGAGCAGTACTTC. Residues: CASSSGWSGGLSYEQYF.

At least ten counts were recorded for this clonotype. V is TRBV20-1 and J is TRBJ1-4, with D maybe TRBD1 (5 bases). Germline CDR1 DFQATT, CDR2 SNEGSKA (reference sequence). CDR3 size: 14 residues. Trimming shortened V by 6 bases and J by 7 bases, and 18 bases separated the two germline ends. Written as DNA, the CDR3 is TGCAGTGCGACCCAGGGACCAGGTGTTGAAAAACTGTTTTTT. Translating gives CSATQGPGVEKLFF.

In this sample, this clonotype turned up many times. The chain carries TRBV7-9 and TRBJ2-5; 7 bases agree with TRBD2. This CDR3 comprises 12 residues. Germline CDR1 SEHNR, CDR2 FQNEAQ (reference sequence). Trimming cost V 5 bases and J 5 bases; bases outside gene matches: 2. The CDR3 nucleotides read TGTGCCAGCAGCCTTAGCGGGGAGACCCAGTACTTC. Its protein product is CASSLSGETQYF.

This clonotype was counted a few times. The rearrangement links TRBV20-1 to TRBJ2-7; 9 bases align to TRBD1. J was trimmed by 5 bases and V by 1 base; bases with no gene match: 3. The germline gives CDR1 DFQATT, CDR2 SNEGSKA (reference sequence). The CDR3 has 13 residues. This CDR3 is CSARGDRDHEQYF. The CDR3 DNA sequence: TGCAGTGCTAGAGGGGACAGGGACCACGAGCAGTACTTC.

CDR3 in DNA: TGTGCCAGCAGTTTACCCGACAGGGTCTATGGCTACACCTTC. Encoded protein: CASSLPDRVYGYTF. The genes are TRBV28 and TRBJ1-2; 7 bases map to TRBD1. In germline, CDR1 is MDHEN, CDR2 SYDVKM. The length of the CDR3 is 14 residues. The trim removed 2 bases at V and 4 bases at J, leaving 4 bases unmatched.

This clonotype was counted a few times. The rearrangement uses TRBV5-5 and TRBJ2-3, with D possibly matching TRBD1 (5 bases). The CDR3 loop spans 14 amino acids. Germline-derived CDR1 and CDR2 are SGHKS and YYEKEE (reference sequence). Trimming shortened V by 2 bases and J by 1 base, and 8 bases separated the two germline ends. Written as DNA, the CDR3 is TGTGCCAGCAGCTTAGGGGCCCGCACAGATACGCAGTATTTT. This encodes CASSLGARTDTQYF.

This clonotype was counted ten times or more. J is TRBJ2-7 and V is TRBV7-2; D gene ambiguous. There are 14 residues in the CDR3. V dropped 2 bases and J dropped 1 base, with 9 bases sitting between them. CDR1 and CDR2 (germline): SGHTA, FQGNSA. CDR3 region: CASSLFGISYEQYF. The CDR3 nucleotides are TGTGCCAGCAGCTTATTTGGTATTTCCTACGAGCAGTACTTC.

The V and J genes are TRBV6-6 and TRBJ1-4; a weak D match, TRBD1 (5 bases). The CDR3 loop spans 13 amino acids. Germline V gene data show CDR1 as MNHNY and CDR2 as SVGAGI (reference sequence). The V end lost 6 bases, the J end lost 7 bases, and 12 bases lay between the germline ends. The CDR3 protein is CASRPGPIEKLFF. The CDR3 DNA sequence: TGTGCCAGCAGGCCGGGACCGATTGAAAAACTGTTTTTT.

This clonotype has ten or more counts. V is TRBV20-1 and J is TRBJ2-5, with 14 bases lining up with TRBD2. Per germline, CDR1 DFQATT and CDR2 SNEGSKA (reference sequence). V gave up 4 bases and J gave up 0 bases; unmatched junction bases: 7. The length of the CDR3 is 17 residues. The chain's CDR3 is CSATGTSGGNYQETQYF. CDR3 sequence (DNA): TGCAGTGCTACCGGGACTAGCGGGGGCAATTACCAAGAGACCCAGTACTTC.